Sequencing of this T cell receptor beta chain was carried out in a study of T cell repertoires in cytomegalovirus infection. Background on the study: Matching HLA type and CMV infection were both indicated by public TCR beta signatures.

TCRdb independently ran MiXCR on the reads; one entry per CDR3 protein. The repertoire holds approximately 990,000 distinct CDR3 sequences, with 31% as singletons. This clonotype has only a few counts. Antigen specificity is unknown. Regarding the study as a whole: CMV-specific HLA-C-restricted TCR beta clonotypes dominated the ex vivo response. Summed frequency of shared TCR beta families picked out CMV carriers who also had the relevant HLA.

V was cut by 3 bases and J by 3 bases, with 26 bases left in between. The CDR3 runs 19 residues. The J gene is TRBJ1-1, the V gene TRBV12-3 or TRBV12-4; D is perhaps TRBD1 (6 bases). The source was cultured CD8+ T cells from PBMCs, collected from culture after CMV antigen stimulation. The TCR originated in a human donor in good health (CMV status not recorded). Some clones in this sample may be carry-over from other donors' samples. In DNA, the CDR3 is TGTGCCAGCAGTTTTTTTTTAGGACAGATGAGAAGTTCGGACACTGAAGCTTTCTTT. This translates into CASSFFLGQMRSSDTEAFF.